This TCR beta chain was identified in a study of identical twins. TCRdb analysed the 5' RACE reads with MiXCR anew, one entry per CDR3 protein. This table holds around 470,000 distinct CDR3 sequences, approximately 15% found once. The CDR3 totals 16 residues. General observations from the study: Sequences that were out-of-frame, alpha and twin-shared displayed an excess of low generation probability. Among beta out-of-frame sequences, excess sharing between twins appeared weaker. Part of the zero-insertion signal could reflect confounding by invariant MAIT and iNKT cells.

This clonotype was observed a handful of times. Its specificity is unknown. These data were also filed under a second study, of yellow fever vaccine responses in identical twins.

Sequencing used CD4+ T cells sorted from blood. The TCR sequence derives from a woman aged 18-30 years in good health. V and J are TRBV21-1 and TRBJ2-3; TRBD2, as called in the table, went unchecked against the DNA. TRBV21-1 is described as a pseudogene. The CDR3 bases are TGTGCCAGCAGCAATACTAGCGGGAGGCCCACAGATACGCAGTATTTT. It translates to CASSNTSGRPTDTQYF.